What follows are 21 T cell receptor beta chains derived from one specimen sequenced in a study of early T cells in non-severe SARS-CoV-2 infection. TCRdb redid the calling of the 5' RACE reads with MiXCR, one entry per CDR3 protein. The table records over 55,000 distinct CDR3 sequences, under 15% of them present only once. Sequencing was performed on whole blood. These receptors came from an adult who was a healthcare worker with PCR-confirmed SARS-CoV-2 infection or an uninfected control (not recorded which).

Ten or more counts support this clonotype. The rearrangement joins TRBV7-9 to TRBJ2-3, with D uncertain. V shed 1 base and J shed 4 bases, with 9 bases lying between them. The CDR3 spans 14 residues. Germline assignment: CDR1 SEHNR and CDR2 FQNEAQ (reference sequence). DNA for the CDR3: TGTGCCAGCAGCTTAGAACGACCGCCAGATACGCAGTATTTT. This encodes CASSLERPPDTQYF. Full variable domain (outside the CDR3, taken from reference TRBV7-9 and TRBJ2-3): DTGVSQNPRHKITKRGQNVTFRCDPISEHNRLYWYRQTLGQGPEFLTYFQNEAQLEKSRLLSDRFSAERPKGSFSTLEIQRTEQGDSAMYLCASSLERPPDTQYFGPGTRLTVL.

The chain joins TRBV27 to TRBJ2-1, with TRBD2 matching 7 bases. J lost 10 bases, V lost 4 bases, and 10 bases had no gene match. Germline V lookup: CDR1 MNHEY, CDR2 SMNVEV (reference sequence). This CDR3 is 14 amino acids long. Here the CDR3 reads CASSSGRVVGEQFF. In nucleotides, the CDR3 is TGTGCCAGCAGTTCGGGGAGGGTTGTGGGAGAGCAGTTCTTC.

The V call is TRBV7-9, the J call TRBJ1-3, with D uncertain. Trimming removed 10 bases from V and 0 bases from J, with 22 bases in between. The CDR3 sequence is 17 residues long. Germline CDR1 and CDR2: SEHNR and FQNEAQ (reference sequence). In DNA, the CDR3 is TGTGCCACCTCCATTCTTGGCTGGGCAAACTCTGGAAACACCATATATTTT. Translated, it gives CATSILGWANSGNTIYF.

The table lists this clonotype with many counts. The chain uses TRBV13 and TRBJ1-1; D is perhaps TRBD1 (5 bases). V was clipped by 7 bases and J by 2 bases, with 17 bases between them. Germline values: CDR1 PRHDT, CDR2 FYEKMQ (reference sequence). The CDR3 is 15 amino acids. CDR3 in amino acids: CASTEGRPLNTEAFF. The DNA of the CDR3 is TGTGCCAGCACGGAGGGGCGACCCCTCAACACTGAAGCTTTCTTT.

The chain recombines TRBV10-3 with TRBJ2-6; D gene unclear. This CDR3 comprises 12 residues. Per germline, CDR1 ENHRY and CDR2 SYGVKD. V shed 9 bases and J shed 1 base, with 4 bases lying between them. Here the CDR3 reads CAISSGANVLTF. DNA of the CDR3: TGTGCCATTTCGTCTGGGGCCAACGTCCTGACTTTC.

This clonotype was seen at least ten times. J is TRBJ2-7 and V is TRBV6-5, with 7 bases matching TRBD2. Germline V gene lookup returns CDR1 MNHEY and CDR2 SVGAGI. V dropped 0 bases and J dropped 3; count of bases not matched to a gene: 11. The CDR3 runs to 17 residues. CDR3 in DNA: TGTGCCAGCAGTTACTCATTTTCCAGGACTAGTGTCTACGAGCAGTACTTC. Protein product: CASSYSFSRTSVYEQYF.

This clonotype was observed many times. The chain couples TRBV7-6 to TRBJ2-3; possibly TRBD2 for D (5 bases). There are 11 residues in the CDR3. In germline, CDR1 is SGHVS, CDR2 FNYEAQ. The V gene lost 7 bases and the J gene lost 8 bases, with 10 bases spanning the gap. The CDR3: CASTRGGTQYF. Here the CDR3 DNA reads TGTGCCAGCACCCGCGGAGGTACGCAGTATTTT.

This chain connects TRBV29-1 to TRBJ2-3, with D possibly TRBD1 on 6 matching bases. CDR1 and CDR2 (germline): SQVTM, ANQGSEA. CDR3 length equals 14 residues. The CDR3 loop reads CGSTGIGGTDTQYF. The CDR3, as DNA: TGCGGTAGTACAGGGATTGGAGGCACAGATACGCAGTATTTT.

The V call is TRBV6-2 or TRBV6-3, the J call TRBJ2-1; D may be TRBD1 (8 bases). The CDR3 runs to 16 residues. Germline V gene sequence: CDR1 MNHEY, CDR2 SVGEGT. V was cut by 7 bases and J by 7 bases, with 23 bases left in between. In DNA form, the CDR3 reads TGTGCCAGCACCTCTCAGGGAGGGACAGGAGGGAATGAGCAGTTCTTC. This gives the protein CASTSQGGTGGNEQFF.

This clonotype was picked up many times. The genes are TRBV20-1 and TRBJ2-7, with 8 bases lining up with TRBD2. The trim removed 6 bases at V and 10 bases at J, leaving 8 bases unmatched. The germline gives CDR1 DFQATT, CDR2 SNEGSKA (reference sequence). The CDR3 is 11 amino acids. CDR3 residues: CSAAQRESQYF. The DNA for the CDR3 is TGCAGTGCCGCCCAGCGGGAGTCTCAGTACTTC.

This clonotype was seen only once. At one end, the junction sequence differs from germline, possibly due to a read error. This chain uses TRBV10-1 with TRBJ2-1; TRBD1 agrees at 10 bases. The CDR3 extends over 15 amino acids. Germline-derived CDR1 and CDR2 are WNHNN and SYGVQD (reference sequence). CDR3 bases: TGCGCCGGCAGCCGACAGGGGGCTTCCTACAATGAGCAGTTCTTC. The encoded protein is CAGSRQGASYNEQFF.

This clonotype has just a few counts. This chain links TRBV7-2 with TRBJ2-7, with 10 nucleotides matching TRBD1. From germline, CDR1 is SGHTA and CDR2 FQGNSA. CDR3 length: 14 residues. With V trimmed by 5 bases and J by 2 bases, 3 bases remained unmatched. Here the CDR3 DNA reads TGTGCCAGCAGCCGGGACAGGGGAGCCTACGAGCAGTACTTC. Translated, it gives CASSRDRGAYEQYF. Based on the CDR3 plus reference TRBV7-2 and TRBJ2-7, the full variable domain is GAGVSQSPSNKVTEKGKDVELRCDPISGHTALYWYRQSLGQGLEFLIYFQGNSAPDKSGLPSDRFSAERTGGSVSTLTIQRTQQEDSAVYLCASSRDRGAYEQYFGPGTRLTVT.

There are many counts of this clonotype. The genes are TRBV6-1 and TRBJ1-2, with TRBD1 matching 8 bases. This CDR3 is built from 13 residues. Germline values: CDR1 MNHNS, CDR2 SASEGT. V lost 6 bases, J lost 6 bases, and 6 bases stayed unmatched. The CDR3 loop is CASRRQGLHGYTF. In DNA form, the CDR3 reads TGTGCCAGCAGGAGACAGGGGCTCCATGGCTACACCTTC.

This chain joins TRBV7-9 and TRBJ2-3; no definite D call. Germline V gene data show CDR1 as SEHNR and CDR2 as FQNEAQ (reference sequence). The CDR3 is 14 amino acids. With 0 bases removed from V and 3 bases from J, the gap between germline ends came to 7 bases. CDR3: CASSLAVGTDTQYF. The CDR3 DNA reads TGTGCCAGCAGCTTAGCGGTAGGGACAGATACGCAGTATTTT.

This clonotype has ten or more counts. DNA for the CDR3: TGTGCCAGCAGCACGGACACTCTCTCACCCCTCCACTTT. This gives the protein CASSTDTLSPLHF. The V gene is TRBV9, the J gene TRBJ1-6, with D possibly TRBD1 on 5 matching bases. This CDR3 is 13 amino acids long. Trimming removed 4 bases from V and 10 bases from J, with 12 bases in between. Germline lookup yields CDR1 SGDLS and CDR2 YYNGEE.

The J gene is TRBJ1-5, the V gene TRBV28; 7 bases are shared with TRBD1. The CDR3 has 14 amino acids. Germline-derived CDR1 and CDR2 are MDHEN and SYDVKM. The trim removed 6 bases at V and 2 bases at J, leaving 4 bases unmatched. Here the CDR3 reads CASRPRGGNQPQHF. CDR3 coding DNA: TGTGCCAGCAGACCCAGGGGGGGCAATCAGCCCCAGCATTTT. The whole variable domain, filled in from reference TRBV28 and TRBJ1-5, reads DVKVTQSSRYLVKRTGEKVFLECVQDMDHENMFWYRQDPGLGLRLIYFSYDVKMKEKGDIPEGYSVSREKKERFSLILESASTNQTSMYLCASRPRGGNQPQHFGDGTRLSIL.

This clonotype was picked up many times. A read error may produce the germline difference seen at one junction end. V usage is TRBV28 and J usage is TRBJ1-5; D gene uncertain. The CDR3 is 10 amino acids. From germline, CDR1 is MDHEN and CDR2 SYDVKM. CDR3 loop: CSSGNQPQHF. The DNA of the CDR3 is TGCTCCAGCGGCAATCAGCCCCAGCATTTT.

This clonotype came up a few times. One base away lies a much larger clone, so this may be a sequencing read error. The gene calls are TRBV7-9 and TRBJ2-3, with D uncertain. This CDR3 region has 12 residues. The germline V gene has CDR1 SEHNR and CDR2 FQNEAQ (reference sequence). CDR3 sequence reads: CARSSVEDTQYF. CDR3 sequence (DNA): TGTGCCAGAAGCTCAGTGGAAGATACGCAGTATTTT.

This clonotype was found many times. V gene TRBV29-1 combines with J gene TRBJ1-3; D unresolved. The CDR3 totals 10 residues. Per germline, CDR1 SQVTM and CDR2 ANQGSEA. The CDR3 region has the DNA TGCACGCCTTCTTGGGACACCATATATTTT. Translated: CTPSWDTIYF.

This clonotype was observed many times. This chain links TRBV9 with TRBJ1-1; D may be TRBD1 (6 bases). V dropped 6 bases and J dropped 1 base, with 7 bases sitting between them. CDR1 is SGDLS and CDR2 is YYNGEE in the germline V gene. CDR3 length: 12 residues. CDR3 in DNA: TGTGCCAGCAACAGGGAGAACACTGAAGCTTTCTTT. Translating gives CASNRENTEAFF.

This clonotype appeared many times. The V call is TRBV7-6, the J call TRBJ2-5; maybe TRBD1 (5 bases). This CDR3 is 13 amino acids long. V was trimmed by 7 bases and J by 4 bases, leaving 13 bases between them. Germline CDR1 reads SGHVS; CDR2 reads FNYEAQ. The DNA of the CDR3 is TGTGCCAGCACCGAAAGGCAGGGAGAGACCCAGTACTTC. Protein sequence: CASTERQGETQYF.